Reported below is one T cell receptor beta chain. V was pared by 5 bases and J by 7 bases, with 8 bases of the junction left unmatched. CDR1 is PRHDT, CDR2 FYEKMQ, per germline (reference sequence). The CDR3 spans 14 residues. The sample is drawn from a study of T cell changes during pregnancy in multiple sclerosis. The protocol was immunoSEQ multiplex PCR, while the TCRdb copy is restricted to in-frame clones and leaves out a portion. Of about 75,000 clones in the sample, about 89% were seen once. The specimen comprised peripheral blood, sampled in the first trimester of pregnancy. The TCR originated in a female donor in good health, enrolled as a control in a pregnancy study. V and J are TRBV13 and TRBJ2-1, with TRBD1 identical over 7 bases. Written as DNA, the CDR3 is TGTGCCAGCAGCCCAAAGGGGGCAACGAATGAGCAGTTCTTC. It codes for CASSPKGATNEQFF. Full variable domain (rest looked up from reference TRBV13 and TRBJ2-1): AAGVIQSPRHLIKEKRETATLKCYPIPRHDTVYWYQQGPGQDPQFLISFYEKMQSDKGSIPDRFSAQQFSDYHSELNMSSLELGDSALYFCASSPKGATNEQFFGPGTRLTVL.